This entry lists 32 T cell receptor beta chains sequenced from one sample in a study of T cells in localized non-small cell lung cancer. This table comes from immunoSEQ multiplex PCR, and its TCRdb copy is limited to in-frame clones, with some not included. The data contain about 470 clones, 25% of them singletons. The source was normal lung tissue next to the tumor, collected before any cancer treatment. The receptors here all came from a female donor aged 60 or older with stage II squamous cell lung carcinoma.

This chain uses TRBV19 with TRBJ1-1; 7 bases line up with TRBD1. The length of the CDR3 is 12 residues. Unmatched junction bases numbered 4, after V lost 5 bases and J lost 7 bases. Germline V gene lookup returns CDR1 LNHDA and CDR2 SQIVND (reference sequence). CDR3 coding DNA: TGTGCCAGTAGTTTCCCAGGGGGTGAAGCTTTCTTT. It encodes CASSFPGGEAFF.

The CDR3 DNA follows: TGTGCCAGTAGTATTACTGAAGGGATGGGCCTGCGGGCTTTCTTT. Protein: CASSITEGMGLRAFF. This rearrangement joins TRBV19 to TRBJ1-1; D is ambiguous. CDR3 length: 15 amino acids. CDR1 is LNHDA and CDR2 is SQIVND in the germline V gene (reference sequence). V lost 3 bases to trimming and J lost 11 bases, with 22 bases between them.

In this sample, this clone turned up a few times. CDR3 in DNA: TGTGCCAGCAAGGGGATTCTAAGCACAGATACGCAGTATTTT. The encoded protein is CASKGILSTDTQYF. The chain recombines TRBV2 with TRBJ2-3; the D gene is possibly TRBD1 (5 bases). Germline assignment: CDR1 SNHLY and CDR2 FYNNEI. Trimming took off 7 bases at V and 0 bases at J, with 11 bases between the two ends. This CDR3 region has 14 residues.

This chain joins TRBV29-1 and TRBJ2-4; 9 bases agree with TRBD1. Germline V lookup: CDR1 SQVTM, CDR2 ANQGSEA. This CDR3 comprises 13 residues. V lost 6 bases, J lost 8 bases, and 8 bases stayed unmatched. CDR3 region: CSVPGQGTDIQYF. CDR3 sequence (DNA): TGCAGCGTCCCGGGACAGGGAACGGACATTCAGTACTTC. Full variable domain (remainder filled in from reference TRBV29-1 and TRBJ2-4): SAVISQKPSRDICQRGTSLTIQCQVDSQVTMMFWYRQQPGQSLTLIATANQGSEATYESGFVIDKFPISRPNLTFSTLTVSNMSPEDSSIYLCSVPGQGTDIQYFGAGTRLSVL.

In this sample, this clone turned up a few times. CDR3 nucleotide sequence: TGTGCCAGCAGCCCTTTAGCACAGGGGGATGGTGAAGCTTTCTTT. Protein: CASSPLAQGDGEAFF. The V call is TRBV14, the J call TRBJ1-1; 8 nucleotides match TRBD1. This CDR3 has 15 amino acids. Trimming removed 4 bases from V and 7 bases from J; junction bases left unmatched: 11. Germline V gives CDR1 SGHDN, CDR2 FVKESK.

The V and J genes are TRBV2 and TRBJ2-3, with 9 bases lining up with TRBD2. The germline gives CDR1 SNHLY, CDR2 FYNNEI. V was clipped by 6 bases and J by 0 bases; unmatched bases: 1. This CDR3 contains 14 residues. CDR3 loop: CASSSGGSTDTQYF. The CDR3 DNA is TGTGCCAGCAGCAGCGGGGGGAGCACAGATACGCAGTATTTT.

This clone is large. In nucleotides, the CDR3 is TGTGCCAGCAGCCACCGACAACCCCATGAAGCTTTCTTT. This encodes CASSHRQPHEAFF. The genes are TRBV6-8 and TRBJ1-1, with D uncertain. CDR1 MNHGY and CDR2 SAAAGT come from the germline V gene. This CDR3 region has 13 residues. V dropped 6 bases and J dropped 7 bases, with 15 bases sitting between them.

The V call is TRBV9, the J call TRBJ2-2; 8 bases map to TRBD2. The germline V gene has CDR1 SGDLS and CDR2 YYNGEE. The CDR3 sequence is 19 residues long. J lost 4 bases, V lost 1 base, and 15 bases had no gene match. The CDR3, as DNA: TGTGCCAGCAGCGTATTAGACCAGCGGGAGACCTTCCGCACCGGGGAGCTGTTTTTT. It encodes CASSVLDQRETFRTGELFF.

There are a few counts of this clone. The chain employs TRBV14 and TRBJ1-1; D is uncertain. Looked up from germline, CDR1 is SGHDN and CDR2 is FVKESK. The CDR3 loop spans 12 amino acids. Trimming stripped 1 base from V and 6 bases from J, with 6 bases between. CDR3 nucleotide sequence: TGTGCCAGCAGCCAAGTCGGCCCTGAAGCTTTCTTT. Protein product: CASSQVGPEAFF. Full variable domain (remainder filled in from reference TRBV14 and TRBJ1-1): EAGVTQFPSHSVIEKGQTVTLRCDPISGHDNLYWYRRVMGKEIKFLLHFVKESKQDESGMPNNRFLAERTGGTYSTLKVQPAELEDSGVYFCASSQVGPEAFFGQGTRLTVV.

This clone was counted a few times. The CDR3 here is CASSSWTSGGNEQFF. CDR3 sequence (DNA): TGTGCCAGCAGCTCCTGGACTAGCGGAGGGAATGAGCAGTTCTTC. The chain joins TRBV11-3 to TRBJ2-1; 10 bases are shared with TRBD2. This CDR3 contains 15 residues. CDR1 and CDR2 from the germline V gene are SGHNT and YENEEA. V lost 4 bases, J lost 7 bases, and 7 bases stayed unmatched.

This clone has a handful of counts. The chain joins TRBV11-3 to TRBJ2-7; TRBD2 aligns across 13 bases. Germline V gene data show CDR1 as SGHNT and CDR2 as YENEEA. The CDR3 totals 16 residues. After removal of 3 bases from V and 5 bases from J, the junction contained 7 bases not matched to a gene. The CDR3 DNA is TGTGCCAGCAGCTTCGGACTAGCGGGAGTCCACCACGAGCAGTACTTC. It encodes CASSFGLAGVHHEQYF.

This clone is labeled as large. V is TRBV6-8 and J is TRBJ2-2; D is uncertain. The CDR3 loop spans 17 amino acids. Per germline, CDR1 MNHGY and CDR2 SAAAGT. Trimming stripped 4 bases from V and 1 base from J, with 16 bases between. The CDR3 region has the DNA TGTGCCAGCAGTTCCCTTCAAACCTCCAGGAACACCGGGGAGCTGTTTTTT. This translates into CASSSLQTSRNTGELFF.

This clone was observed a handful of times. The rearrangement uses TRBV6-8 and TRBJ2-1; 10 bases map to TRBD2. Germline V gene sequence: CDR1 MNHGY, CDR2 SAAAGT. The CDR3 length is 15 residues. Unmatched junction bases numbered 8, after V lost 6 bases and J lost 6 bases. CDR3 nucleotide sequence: TGTGCCAGCAGGCAAAGCGGGGGGGCCGGCAATGAGCAGTTCTTC. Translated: CASRQSGGAGNEQFF.

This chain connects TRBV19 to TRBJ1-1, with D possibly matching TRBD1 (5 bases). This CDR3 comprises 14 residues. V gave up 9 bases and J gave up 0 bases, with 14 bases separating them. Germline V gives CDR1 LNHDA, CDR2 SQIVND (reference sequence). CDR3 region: CASGAGRLNTEAFF. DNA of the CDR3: TGTGCCAGCGGGGCCGGACGGCTGAACACTGAAGCTTTCTTT.

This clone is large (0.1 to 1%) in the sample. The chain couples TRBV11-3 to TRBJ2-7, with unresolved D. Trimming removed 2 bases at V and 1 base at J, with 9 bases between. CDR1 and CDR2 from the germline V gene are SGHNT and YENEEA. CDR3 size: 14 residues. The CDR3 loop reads CASSLRTRSYEQYF. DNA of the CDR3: TGTGCCAGCAGCTTACGAACACGTTCCTACGAGCAGTACTTC.

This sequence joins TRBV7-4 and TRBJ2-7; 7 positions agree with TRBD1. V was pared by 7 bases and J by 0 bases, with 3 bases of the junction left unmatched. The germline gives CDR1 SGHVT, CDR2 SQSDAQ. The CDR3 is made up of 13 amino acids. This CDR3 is CASIGTDSYEQYF. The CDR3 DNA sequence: TGTGCCAGCATCGGGACAGACTCCTACGAGCAGTACTTC.

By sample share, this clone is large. The CDR3 DNA reads TGTGCCAGCAGCCCAGGACAGGGGGCTGACGGCTACACCTTC. Protein: CASSPGQGADGYTF. This chain links TRBV11-3 with TRBJ1-2, with 11 bases aligning to TRBD1. CDR3 size: 14 residues. Germline values: CDR1 SGHNT, CDR2 YENEEA. Trimming at V came to 5 bases and at J to 8 bases, leaving 7 bases not matched to a gene.

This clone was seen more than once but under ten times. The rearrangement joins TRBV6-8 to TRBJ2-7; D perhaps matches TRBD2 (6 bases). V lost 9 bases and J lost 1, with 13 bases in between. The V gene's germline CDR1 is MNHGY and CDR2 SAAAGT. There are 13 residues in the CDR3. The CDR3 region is CASSGLNSYEQYF. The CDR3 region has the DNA TGTGCCAGTTCGGGACTCAATTCCTACGAGCAGTACTTC.

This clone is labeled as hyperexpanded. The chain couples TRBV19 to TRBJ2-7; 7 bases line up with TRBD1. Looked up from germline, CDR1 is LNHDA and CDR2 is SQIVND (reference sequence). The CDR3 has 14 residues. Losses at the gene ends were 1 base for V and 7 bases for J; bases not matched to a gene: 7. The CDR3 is CASSIGKEGAEQYV. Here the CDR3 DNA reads TGTGCCAGTAGTATAGGCAAAGAGGGGGCAGAGCAGTACGTC.

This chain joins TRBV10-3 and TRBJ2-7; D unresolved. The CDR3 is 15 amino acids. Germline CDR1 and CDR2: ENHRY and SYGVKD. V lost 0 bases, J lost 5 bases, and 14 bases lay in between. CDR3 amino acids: CAISESELMRHEQYF. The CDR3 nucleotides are TGTGCCATCAGTGAGTCTGAACTCATGAGGCACGAGCAGTACTTC.

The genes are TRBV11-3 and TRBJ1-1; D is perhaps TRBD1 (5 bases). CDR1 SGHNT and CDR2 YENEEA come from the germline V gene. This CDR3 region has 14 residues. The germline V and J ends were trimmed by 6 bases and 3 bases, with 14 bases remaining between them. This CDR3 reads CASRARGRDTEAFF. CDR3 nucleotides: TGTGCCAGCAGGGCACGGGGCCGGGACACTGAAGCTTTCTTT.

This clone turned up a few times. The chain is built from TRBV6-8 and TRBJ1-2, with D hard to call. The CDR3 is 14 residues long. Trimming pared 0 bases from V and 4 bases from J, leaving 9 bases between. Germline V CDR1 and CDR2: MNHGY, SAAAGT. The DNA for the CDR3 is TGTGCCAGCAGTTACTCCAGGCGCCTCTATGGCTACACCTTC. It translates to CASSYSRRLYGYTF.

This CDR3 is CASSITTSGSGEQYF. CDR3 nucleotide sequence: TGTGCCAGTAGTATCACGACTAGCGGGAGTGGCGAGCAGTACTTC. J is TRBJ2-7 and V is TRBV19; 12 positions match TRBD2. The CDR3 length is 15 residues. Germline V gene data show CDR1 as LNHDA and CDR2 as SQIVND (reference sequence). V shed 3 bases, J shed 6 bases, and the junction held 6 bases outside the gene matches.

CDR3 sequence (DNA): TGTGCTAGTGGTCCCAACGGGGGACAAGAGACCCAGTACTTC. This sequence encodes CASGPNGGQETQYF. This chain uses TRBV12-5 with TRBJ2-5, with D perhaps matching TRBD2 (6 bases). CDR3 size: 14 residues. Trimming removed 5 bases at V and 2 bases at J, with 12 bases between. In germline, CDR1 is LGHNT, CDR2 FRNRAP.

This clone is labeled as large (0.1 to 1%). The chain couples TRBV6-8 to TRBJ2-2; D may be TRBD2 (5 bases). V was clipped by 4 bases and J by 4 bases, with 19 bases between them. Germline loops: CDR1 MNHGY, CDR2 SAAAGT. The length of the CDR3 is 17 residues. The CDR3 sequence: CASSSPSMSRGTGELFF. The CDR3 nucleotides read TGTGCCAGCAGTTCCCCGTCCATGTCTCGGGGCACCGGGGAGCTGTTTTTT.

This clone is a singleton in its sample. CDR3 nucleotide sequence: TGCGCCAGCCAAACCGGGACAGGGCACAATGAGCAGTTCTTC. Its protein product is CASQTGTGHNEQFF. The J gene is TRBJ2-1, the V gene TRBV10-2, with 9 bases that match TRBD1. CDR1 and CDR2 from the germline V gene are WSHSY and SAAADI. Trimming at V came to 8 bases and at J to 5 bases, leaving 7 bases not matched to a gene. The CDR3 extends over 14 amino acids.

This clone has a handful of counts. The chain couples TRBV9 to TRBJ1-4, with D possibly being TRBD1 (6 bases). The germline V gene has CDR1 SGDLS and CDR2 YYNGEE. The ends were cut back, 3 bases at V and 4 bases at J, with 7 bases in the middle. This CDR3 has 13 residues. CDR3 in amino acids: CASSGQVNEKLFF. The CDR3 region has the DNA TGTGCCAGCAGCGGACAGGTTAATGAAAAACTGTTTTTT.

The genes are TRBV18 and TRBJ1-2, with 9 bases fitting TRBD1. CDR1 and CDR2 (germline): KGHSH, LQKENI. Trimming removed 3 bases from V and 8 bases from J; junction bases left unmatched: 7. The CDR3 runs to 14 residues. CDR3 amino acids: CASSPGTGLYGYTF. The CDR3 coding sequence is TGTGCCAGCTCACCCGGGACAGGGCTTTACGGCTACACCTTC.

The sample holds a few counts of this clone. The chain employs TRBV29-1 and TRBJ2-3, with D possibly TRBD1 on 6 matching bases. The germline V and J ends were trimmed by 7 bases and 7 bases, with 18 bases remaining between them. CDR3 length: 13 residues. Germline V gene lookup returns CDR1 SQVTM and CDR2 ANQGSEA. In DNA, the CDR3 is TGCAGCGCCAGGACACCAGGGGCAAATACGCAGTATTTT. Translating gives CSARTPGANTQYF.

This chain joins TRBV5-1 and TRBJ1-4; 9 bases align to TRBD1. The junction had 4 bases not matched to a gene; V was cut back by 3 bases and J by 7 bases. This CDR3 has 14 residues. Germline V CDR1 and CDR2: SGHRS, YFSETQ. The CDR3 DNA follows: TGCGCCAGCAGCTGGGACAGGGCGACTGAAAAACTGTTTTTT. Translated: CASSWDRATEKLFF.

The CDR3 sequence is CASSPHTTGTDTGELFF. For the CDR3, the DNA is TGTGCCAGCAGCCCACACACCACCGGGACAGATACCGGGGAGCTGTTTTTT. The chain combines TRBV11-3 with TRBJ2-2, with 7 bases fitting TRBD1. With V trimmed by 5 bases and J by 5 bases, 14 bases remained unmatched. Germline CDR1 SGHNT, CDR2 YENEEA. This CDR3 region has 17 residues.

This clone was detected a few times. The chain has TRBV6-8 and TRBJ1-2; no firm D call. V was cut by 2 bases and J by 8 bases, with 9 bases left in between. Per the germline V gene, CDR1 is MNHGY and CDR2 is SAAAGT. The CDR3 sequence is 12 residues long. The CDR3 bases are TGTGCCAGCAGTTACGGTCCCGGGGGCTACACCTTC. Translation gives CASSYGPGGYTF.